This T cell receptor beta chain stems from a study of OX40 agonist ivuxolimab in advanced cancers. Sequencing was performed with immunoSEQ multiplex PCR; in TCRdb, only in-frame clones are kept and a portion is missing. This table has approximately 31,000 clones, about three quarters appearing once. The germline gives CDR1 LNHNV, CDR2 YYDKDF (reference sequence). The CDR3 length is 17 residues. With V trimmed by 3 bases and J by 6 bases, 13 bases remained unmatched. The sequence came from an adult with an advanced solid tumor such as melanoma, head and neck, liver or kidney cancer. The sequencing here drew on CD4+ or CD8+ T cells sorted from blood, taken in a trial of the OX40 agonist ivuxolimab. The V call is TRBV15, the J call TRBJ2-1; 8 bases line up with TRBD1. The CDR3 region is CATSSPRPGGFGNEQFF. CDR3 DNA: TGTGCCACCAGCAGTCCCAGGCCAGGGGGCTTTGGCAATGAGCAGTTCTTC.